This T cell receptor beta chain was identified during a study of cytomegalovirus exposure and HLA in healthy donors. Study as a whole: As released early, the data held roughly 85 million unique TCRs from HLA-typed donors. Study-wide results and caveats: In a later analysis, at a false discovery rate of 0.05, approximately 16,000 TCR beta sequences matched HLA alleles.

A few counts support this clone. Its target is not known. This CDR3 is built from 19 residues. The germline gives CDR1 SGDLS, CDR2 YYNGEE. The V and J ends lost 0 bases and 2 bases, in that order; junction bases with no gene match: 11. 60 Vbeta and 13 Jbeta primers were used in PCR. Method: immunoSEQ multiplex PCR; TCRdb's copy keeps in-frame clones and lacks some. The table lists about 200,000 clones, approximately 80% of them singletons. This rearrangement joins TRBV9 to TRBJ1-5; TRBD1 aligns across 10 bases. The sequencing input was PBMCs. This receptor was taken from a man in his forties or fifties in good health and CMV-seronegative. The CDR3 reads CASSVGGGTGALRNQPQHF. CDR3 DNA: TGTGCCAGCAGCGTAGGTGGTGGGACAGGGGCCCTTCGCAATCAGCCCCAGCATTTT.